This T cell receptor (beta chain) was recovered during a study of T cell repertoires in aging, cancer and after chemotherapy. Study background: Roughly 8.8 million TCR reads made up the full dataset.

V dropped 3 bases and J dropped 5 bases, with 19 bases sitting between them. Germline V gene sequence: CDR1 GTSNPN, CDR2 SVGIG (reference sequence). The CDR3 runs 15 residues. Amplification of TCR beta used genomic DNA extracted from peripheral blood. TRB rearrangements spanning V, D and J were amplified using mixed TRB-A/B primers. TCRdb re-analysed the multiplex PCR reads in MiXCR, keeping a single row per CDR3 protein. The sample lists fewer than 20,000 distinct CDR3 sequences; 40% to 55% were seen once. Sequences were obtained from blood. This receptor was obtained from a human donor in good health. V gene TRBV30 combines with J gene TRBJ2-5; weak D call: TRBD2 (6 bases). The DNA of the CDR3 is TGTGCCTGGAGCCCCCCAGCGCGAGGAGGGGAGACCCAGTACTTC. Residues: CAWSPPARGGETQYF.